A single T cell receptor (beta chain) is shown here with its context. How the authors handled the data: Researchers report that nucleated cell counts were estimated from reference gene primer amplification. Data came from immunoSEQ multiplex PCR; TCRdb stores just in-frame clones and leaves some out. The V and J calls and clone size were taken over from that table, and D and trimming were inferred from the DNA. This table has tens of thousands of clones, around 90% appearing once. The data originate from a study of blood T cell repertoires in COVID-19. Study details: COVID-19 samples collected from the United States, Italy and Spain covered acute and convalescent phases.

The CDR3 runs to 14 residues. The V gene's germline CDR1 is SGHDT and CDR2 YYEEEE. The V end was cut by 0 bases, the J end by 1 base, with 7 bases between. This clonotype originated in a human donor with active COVID-19. The donor label of this sample is uncertain. The genes are TRBV5-6 and TRBJ1-2, with D unclear. Sequencing was performed on peripheral blood. This CDR3 reads CASSLARLNYGYTF. The DNA of the CDR3 is TGTGCCAGCAGCTTGGCACGACTTAACTATGGCTACACCTTC.